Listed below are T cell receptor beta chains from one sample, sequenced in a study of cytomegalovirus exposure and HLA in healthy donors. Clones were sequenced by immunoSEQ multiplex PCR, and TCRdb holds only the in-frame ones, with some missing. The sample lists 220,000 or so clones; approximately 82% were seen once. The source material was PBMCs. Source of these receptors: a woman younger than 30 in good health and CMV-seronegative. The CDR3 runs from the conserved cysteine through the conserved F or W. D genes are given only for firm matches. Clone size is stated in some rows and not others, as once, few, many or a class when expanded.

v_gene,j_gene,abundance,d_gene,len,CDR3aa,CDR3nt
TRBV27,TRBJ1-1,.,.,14,CASSPGRLNTEAFF,TGTGCCAGCAGCCCAGGACGGTTGAACACTGAAGCTTTCTTT
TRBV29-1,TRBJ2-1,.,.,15,CSGGHNRASGNEQFF,TGCAGCGGGGGACATAACCGGGCCTCGGGAAATGAGCAGTTCTTC
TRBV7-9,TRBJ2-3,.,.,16,CASSLDKGSSTDTQYF,TGTGCCAGCAGCTTAGATAAGGGCAGTAGCACAGATACGCAGTATTTT
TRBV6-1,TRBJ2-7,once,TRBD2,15,CASRGEEAGGYEQYF,TGTGCCAGCAGAGGGGAGGAAGCGGGAGGCTACGAGCAGTACTTC
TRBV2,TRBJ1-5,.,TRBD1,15,CASSERGQGYQPQHF,TGTGCCAGCAGTGAAAGGGGGCAGGGTTATCAGCCCCAGCATTTT
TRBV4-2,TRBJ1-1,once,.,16,CASSQAWGTDNTEAFF,TGTGCCAGCAGCCAAGCATGGGGCACGGACAACACTGAAGCTTTCTTT
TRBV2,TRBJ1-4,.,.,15,CASRINRELNEKLFF,TGTGCCAGCAGGATCAACCGGGAGCTTAATGAAAAACTGTTTTTT
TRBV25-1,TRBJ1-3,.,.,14,CASNEGPVGNTIYF,TGTGCCAGCAATGAGGGGCCGGTTGGAAACACCATATATTTT
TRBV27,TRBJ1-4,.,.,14,CASSPGTAGEKLFF,TGTGCCAGCAGTCCAGGGACCGCGGGGGAAAAACTGTTTTTT
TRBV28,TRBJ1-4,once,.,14,CASSSMQGSEKLFF,TGTGCCAGCAGTTCGATGCAGGGGAGTGAAAAACTGTTTTTT
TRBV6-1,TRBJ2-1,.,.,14,CASSEGSGGNEQFF,TGTGCCAGCAGTGAAGGGTCCGGGGGCAATGAGCAGTTCTTC
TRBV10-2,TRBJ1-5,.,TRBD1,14,CASSGQGRHQPQHF,TGCGCCAGCAGTGGACAGGGAAGACACCAGCCCCAGCATTTT
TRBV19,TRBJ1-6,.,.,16,CASSTLGTKPNSPLHF,TGTGCCAGTAGTACCCTGGGGACCAAACCAAATTCACCCCTCCACTTT
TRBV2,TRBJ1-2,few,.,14,CASRDLGRVDGYTF,TGTGCCAGCAGGGACCTGGGGCGCGTAGATGGCTACACCTTC
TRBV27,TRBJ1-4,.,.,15,CASSSTPATNEKLFF,TGTGCCAGCAGTTCGACACCCGCAACTAATGAAAAACTGTTTTTT
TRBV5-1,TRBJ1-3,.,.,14,CASSSGGSGNTIYF,TGCGCCAGCAGCTCCGGAGGCTCTGGAAACACCATATATTTT
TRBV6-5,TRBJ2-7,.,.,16,CASSYSLAGGSYEQYF,TGTGCCAGCAGTTACTCGCTGGCGGGCGGCTCCTACGAGCAGTACTTC
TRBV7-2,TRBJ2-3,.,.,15,CASSLAQRGTDTQYF,TGTGCCAGCAGCTTGGCCCAGCGGGGCACAGATACGCAGTATTTT
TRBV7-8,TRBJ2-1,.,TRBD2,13,CASSLRREGRQFF,TGTGCCAGCAGCTTGAGGCGGGAGGGCCGGCAGTTCTTC
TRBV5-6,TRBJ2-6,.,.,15,CASSLARGIANVLTF,TGTGCCAGCAGCTTGGCCAGGGGAATCGCCAACGTCCTGACTTTC
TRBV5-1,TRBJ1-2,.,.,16,CASSPAPGISNYGYTF,TGCGCCAGCAGCCCAGCCCCTGGAATCTCTAACTATGGCTACACCTTC
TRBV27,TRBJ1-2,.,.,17,CASSLTRVAPTNYGYTF,TGTGCCAGCAGTTTGACGAGAGTTGCCCCCACTAACTATGGCTACACCTTC
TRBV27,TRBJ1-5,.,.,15,CASRGTGYSNQPQHF,TGTGCCAGCCGTGGGACGGGCTATAGCAATCAGCCCCAGCATTTT
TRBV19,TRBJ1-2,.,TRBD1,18,CASPLGRQGRWLDYGYTF,TGTGCCAGCCCCCTAGGCCGACAGGGGCGTTGGCTGGACTATGGCTACACCTTC
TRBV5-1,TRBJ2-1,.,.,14,CASSLARSYNEQFF,TGCGCCAGCAGCTTGGCAAGGTCCTACAATGAGCAGTTCTTC
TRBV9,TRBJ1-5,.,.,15,CASSAESTSNQPQHF,TGTGCCAGCAGCGCGGAAAGTACGAGCAATCAGCCCCAGCATTTT
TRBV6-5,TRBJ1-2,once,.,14,CASSYRGSLSGYTF,TGTGCCAGCAGTTACCGGGGCAGCCTCAGTGGCTACACCTTC
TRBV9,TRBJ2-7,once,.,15,CASSAQPGSTYEQYF,TGTGCCAGCAGCGCCCAGCCGGGCAGCACCTACGAGCAGTACTTC